The 15 T cell receptor beta chains below come from one sample, sequenced in a study of T cells in Graves' hyperthyroidism and ophthalmopathy. The source material, RNA transcripts, was used to amplify TCR beta CDR3 regions. In the first-round RT-PCR of the TCR CDR3, the HTBI primer set was used. TCRdb re-derived calls from the multiplex PCR reads in MiXCR, one entry per CDR3 protein. The table has some 300,000 distinct CDR3 sequences, around 19% seen once. Sequences were obtained from blood. Receptors were obtained from a man aged 45-65 years with Graves' ophthalmopathy.

The table lists this clonotype with a few counts. The chain employs TRBV5-6 and TRBJ2-7; 8 bases align to TRBD1. Germline assignment: CDR1 SGHDT and CDR2 YYEEEE. The CDR3 covers 14 residues. Trimming cost V 8 bases and J 3 bases; bases outside gene matches: 10. The chain's CDR3 is CASSQTGEDYEQYF. The CDR3 DNA reads TGTGCCAGTAGTCAGACAGGGGAAGACTACGAGCAGTACTTC.

The table lists this clonotype with many counts. The chain couples TRBV25-1 to TRBJ1-1; D is uncertain. The ends were cut back, 8 bases at V and 2 bases at J, with 12 bases in the middle. Germline CDR1 and CDR2: MGHDK and SYGVNS. CDR3 length: 13 residues. The CDR3 reads CASSESGNTEAFF. In DNA form, the CDR3 reads TGTGCCAGCTCAGAATCGGGAAACACTGAAGCTTTCTTT.

This clonotype has a count of ten or more. The chain links TRBV11-2 to TRBJ2-1, with 10 positions matching TRBD1. V lost 0 bases and J lost 8; bases outside the gene matches: 4. The CDR3 runs to 15 residues. Germline CDR1 and CDR2: SGHAT and FQNNGV. This CDR3 is CASSLEGTGVDEQFF. CDR3 nucleotides: TGTGCCAGCAGCTTAGAGGGGACAGGGGTGGATGAGCAGTTCTTC.

This rearrangement joins TRBV28 to TRBJ1-2, with 7 positions matching TRBD1. Trimming removed 9 bases from V and 4 bases from J; junction bases left unmatched: 5. CDR3 length: 12 residues. CDR1 MDHEN and CDR2 SYDVKM come from the germline V gene. CDR3 bases: TGTGCCAGTAGGGACAGCTTCTATGGCTACACCTTC. This encodes CASRDSFYGYTF.

The sample holds many counts of this clonotype. This rearrangement joins TRBV20-1 to TRBJ2-7, with D possibly being TRBD2 (5 bases). V lost 0 bases to trimming and J lost 3 bases, with 6 bases between them. Germline CDR1 reads DFQATT; CDR2 reads SNEGSKA (reference sequence). The CDR3 consists of 12 residues. The CDR3 nucleotides are TGCAGTGCTAGAGAAGCGGACTACGAGCAGTACTTC. This codes for CSAREADYEQYF.

This clonotype has a count of ten or more. The chain has TRBV30 and TRBJ1-1; D remains ambiguous. Trimming cost V 2 bases and J 4 bases, with 8 bases left between them. The CDR3 totals 12 residues. Germline V gene lookup returns CDR1 GTSNPN and CDR2 SVGIG (reference sequence). This CDR3 is CAWSPRSTEAFF. In DNA, the CDR3 is TGTGCCTGGAGTCCTCGGTCCACTGAAGCTTTCTTT. Looking up the rest from reference TRBV30 and TRBJ1-1 gives the full variable domain: SQTIHQWPATLVQPVGSPLSLECTVEGTSNPNLYWYRQAAGRGLQLLFYSVGIGQISSEVPQNLSASRPQDRQFILSSKKLLLSDSGFYLCAWSPRSTEAFFGQGTRLTVV.

This clonotype has just a few counts. The chain recombines TRBV28 with TRBJ2-1; tentative D call: TRBD1 (6 bases). The CDR3 has 13 amino acids. V was cut by 8 bases and J by 8 bases, with 16 bases left in between. Germline V gives CDR1 MDHEN, CDR2 SYDVKM. This CDR3 is CASAEGGGDEQFF. In DNA form, the CDR3 reads TGTGCCAGCGCCGAGGGTGGGGGCGATGAGCAGTTCTTC.

This clonotype was seen repeatedly, ten times or more. V gene TRBV2 combines with J gene TRBJ1-1; D perhaps matches TRBD1 (6 bases). CDR1 and CDR2 (germline): SNHLY, FYNNEI. Trimming shortened V by 2 bases and J by 1 base, and 17 bases separated the two germline ends. CDR3 length: 17 amino acids. CDR3 DNA: TGTGCCAGCAGTGAACAGGGGATTCCCCCCAAGAACACTGAAGCTTTCTTT. Translated, it gives CASSEQGIPPKNTEAFF.

There are a few counts of this clonotype. The rearrangement uses TRBV5-8 and TRBJ1-4; 7 bases fit TRBD1. CDR3 length: 14 residues. Germline V gene data show CDR1 as SGHTS and CDR2 as YDEGEE. The ends lost 2 bases at V and 8 bases at J; junction bases unmatched: 6. CDR3 DNA: TGTGCCAGCAGCTTTGAGGGGGCTCGAGAAAAACTGTTTTTT. This gives the protein CASSFEGAREKLFF.

This clonotype was counted many times. This CDR3 reads CASSQGWKNIQYF. CDR3 in DNA: TGTGCCAGCAGCCAAGGCTGGAAAAACATTCAGTACTTC. J is TRBJ2-4 and V is TRBV3-1; D unresolved. The V end lost 1 base, the J end lost 4 bases, and 5 bases lay between the germline ends. Germline CDR1 reads LGHDT; CDR2 reads YNNKEL (reference sequence). CDR3 length equals 13 residues.

V is TRBV9 and J is TRBJ1-6, with D tentatively TRBD1 (6 bases). V gave up 1 base and J gave up 10 bases, with 12 bases separating them. This CDR3 contains 14 residues. CDR1 is SGDLS, CDR2 YYNGEE, per germline. CDR3 sequence reads: CASSVRGQESPLHF. The CDR3 nucleotides are TGTGCCAGCAGCGTACGGGGGCAGGAATCACCCCTCCACTTT.

The chain couples TRBV20-1 to TRBJ1-5; 9 bases line up with TRBD1. The V segment lost 0 bases and the J segment 2 bases; nucleotides outside the gene matches: 14. The germline CDR1 and CDR2 sequences are DFQATT and SNEGSKA (reference sequence). This CDR3 comprises 19 residues. Here the CDR3 DNA reads TGCAGTGCTAGAGATTCTACAGGGGGCCTCGGGTCACGCAATCAGCCCCAGCATTTT. Translation: CSARDSTGGLGSRNQPQHF.

CDR3 protein: CSAKMDSLGQPQHF. The CDR3 DNA sequence: TGCAGTGCTAAGATGGACAGTTTGGGTCAGCCCCAGCATTTT. The chain is built from TRBV20-1 and TRBJ1-5; D perhaps matches TRBD1 (6 bases). The CDR3 runs 14 residues. CDR1 DFQATT and CDR2 SNEGSKA come from the germline V gene (reference sequence). Trimming left V 4 bases short and J 6 bases short, with 16 bases between.

The V gene is TRBV3-1, the J gene TRBJ2-1, with 11 bases that match TRBD2. The CDR3 extends over 17 amino acids. The germline V gene encodes CDR1 LGHDT and CDR2 YNNKEL (reference sequence). V gave up 0 bases and J gave up 8 bases; unmatched junction bases: 9. CDR3 coding DNA: TGTGCCAGCAGCCAAGAAAGGGAAATAGCGGGAGGGTATGAGCAGTTCTTC. Protein sequence: CASSQEREIAGGYEQFF.

This clonotype was counted at least ten times. The chain uses TRBV2 and TRBJ1-2, with D possibly matching TRBD1 (6 bases). CDR3 size: 13 residues. Germline-derived CDR1 and CDR2 are SNHLY and FYNNEI. Trimming took 6 bases from V and 5 from J, leaving 13 bases between them. The CDR3 nucleotides are TGTGCCAGCAGCCGGGACAACACTTATGGCTACACCTTC. This gives the protein CASSRDNTYGYTF.